This record looks at one T cell receptor (beta chain) sequence and its context. The antigen is not known. As handled by the study authors: Out-of-frame sequences were removed, leaving 2 million to 2.5 million distinct TCRbeta sequences. Assay used: immunoSEQ multiplex PCR; TCRdb lists only in-frame clones, some missing. V and J calls and clone size follow that table, whereas D and trimming were derived from the DNA. Counted here are more than 40,000 clones, over 60% occurring once; the ten biggest clones make up under 8%. This CDR3 comprises 17 residues. Germline assignment: CDR1 SGHRS and CDR2 YFSETQ. The germline V and J ends were trimmed by 0 bases and 0 bases, with 13 bases remaining between them. The sample comes from a study of memory CD4+ T cells and cytomegalovirus serostatus. Single viable CD3+CD4+CD8-CD45RO+ cells were sorted as the memory CD4+ T cells. Serostatus was set by detecting CMV pp150, pp28, p38, p52 IgG.

Whole-study results and caveats: Each of 65 to 70 CMV-associated TCRbeta sequences occurred in one to five individuals. Suggested: most of the CMV-linked TCR signature lies in CD4+ memory cells.

This TCR was sampled from an adult in good health and CMV-seronegative. V is TRBV5-1 and J is TRBJ1-3; the D is unclear. The sequencing sample was made of memory CD4+ T cells from blood. The CDR3 reads CASSLVSDGYSGNTIYF. As DNA, the CDR3 is TGCGCCAGCAGCTTGGTATCTGACGGGTACTCTGGAAACACCATATATTTT. Based on the CDR3 plus reference TRBV5-1 and TRBJ1-3, the full variable domain is KAGVTQTPRYLIKTRGQQVTLSCSPISGHRSVSWYQQTPGQGLQFLFEYFSETQRNKGNFPGRFSGRQFSNSRSEMNVSTLELGDSALYLCASSLVSDGYSGNTIYFGEGSWLTVV.